The 20 T cell receptor beta chains presented below share a single source sample, sequenced in a study of blood T cell repertoires in COVID-19. Produced via immunoSEQ multiplex PCR; TCRdb's table is partial and in-frame only. The sample includes about 260,000 clones, about 87% of them seen just once. Sequencing was performed on PBMCs or T cells enriched from blood (not recorded which). Source of these receptors: a woman aged 40 to 55 with acute COVID-19.

CDR3 in amino acids: CASSFSHPTRNTEAFF. CDR3 coding DNA: TGTGCCAGCAGCTTTAGTCATCCGACAAGGAACACTGAAGCTTTCTTT. The rearrangement joins TRBV7-8 to TRBJ1-1; D ambiguous. From germline, CDR1 is SGHVS and CDR2 FQNEAQ. This CDR3 contains 16 residues. Trimming removed 3 bases from V and 1 base from J, with 15 bases in between. Supplemented by reference TRBV7-8 and TRBJ1-1, the full variable domain reads GAGVSQSPRYKVAKRGQDVALRCDPISGHVSLFWYQQALGQGPEFLTYFQNEAQLDKSGLPSDRFFAERPEGSVSTLKIQRTQQEDSAVYLCASSFSHPTRNTEAFFGQGTRLTVV.

V usage is TRBV11-2 and J usage is TRBJ2-1; D not resolved. The germline V gene has CDR1 SGHAT and CDR2 FQNNGV. The germline V and J ends were trimmed by 1 base and 2 bases, with 6 bases remaining between them. The CDR3 sequence is 14 residues long. The CDR3 coding sequence is TGTGCCAGCAGCTTAGCAACAGCCTACAATGAGCAGTTCTTC. Residues: CASSLATAYNEQFF.

The CDR3 region is CASSQGLTGTEYV. Here the CDR3 DNA reads TGTGCCAGCAGCCAAGGCTTAACAGGGACCGAGTACGTC. V usage is TRBV3-1 (or the pseudogene TRBV3-2) and J usage is TRBJ2-7, with D possibly TRBD1 on 6 matching bases. This CDR3 has 13 residues. Germline CDR1 and CDR2: LGHDT and YNNKEL (reference sequence). V gave up 1 base and J gave up 11 bases, with 15 bases separating them.

The chain has TRBV6-5 and TRBJ2-2; 7 nucleotides match TRBD1. After removal of 3 bases from V and 1 base from J, the junction contained 2 bases not matched to a gene. Germline assignment: CDR1 MNHEY and CDR2 SVGAGI. The CDR3 spans 15 residues. CDR3 sequence (DNA): TGTGCCAGCAGTTATCGGACAGGGAACACCGGGGAGCTGTTTTTT. Residues: CASSYRTGNTGELFF.

Here the CDR3 reads CASGQGYGYTF. The DNA of the CDR3 is TGTGCCAGCGGACAGGGCTATGGCTACACCTTC. This sequence joins TRBV30 and TRBJ1-2; 8 bases align to TRBD1. Germline V gene lookup returns CDR1 GTSNPN and CDR2 SVGIG (reference sequence). The CDR3 sequence is 11 residues long. Trimming removed 8 bases from V and 4 bases from J; junction bases left unmatched: 3.

The chain combines TRBV28 with TRBJ1-5, with 11 bases identical to TRBD1. CDR3 length equals 15 residues. CDR1 is MDHEN, CDR2 SYDVKM, per germline. The V segment lost 6 bases and the J segment 6 bases; nucleotides outside the gene matches: 7. This chain's CDR3 is CASRGGTGGTQPQHF. As DNA, the CDR3 is TGTGCCAGCAGGGGCGGGACAGGGGGTACTCAGCCCCAGCATTTT.

This clone came up once. The chain links TRBV7-2 to TRBJ1-2, with 12 bases that match TRBD1. This CDR3 contains 17 residues. The germline V gene encodes CDR1 SGHTA and CDR2 FQGNSA. V trimming: 1 base; J trimming: 4 bases; junction bases outside the gene matches: 7. In DNA form, the CDR3 reads TGTGCCAGCAGCTTAGGGGGACAGGGGGCCTCGGGCTATGGCTACACCTTC. Its protein product is CASSLGGQGASGYGYTF.

This clone has a single count. The chain uses TRBV19 and TRBJ1-1, with a weak D call TRBD1 (6 bases). The CDR3 spans 17 residues. V lost 1 base and J lost 4, with 19 bases in between. Germline V gene sequence: CDR1 LNHDA, CDR2 SQIVND (reference sequence). CDR3 sequence: CASSIVYIRQGFTEAFF. The CDR3 DNA is TGTGCCAGTAGTATAGTGTACATAAGGCAGGGGTTCACTGAAGCTTTCTTT.

This chain joins TRBV7-2 and TRBJ2-7; 7 nucleotides match TRBD1. The ends lost 2 bases at V and 6 bases at J; junction bases unmatched: 7. The CDR3 runs to 14 residues. The V gene's germline CDR1 is SGHTA and CDR2 FQGNSA. DNA for the CDR3: TGTGCCAGCAGCTTATTCTTGACAGGGCTCGAGCAGTACGTC. This translates into CASSLFLTGLEQYV.

This chain links TRBV9 with TRBJ1-6; weak D call: TRBD1 (6 bases). Trimming took off 2 bases at V and 8 bases at J, with 11 bases between the two ends. The CDR3 extends over 14 amino acids. Germline V gene data show CDR1 as SGDLS and CDR2 as YYNGEE. The CDR3 is CASSVGGLDSPLHF. Here the CDR3 DNA reads TGTGCCAGCAGCGTGGGGGGGCTGGATTCACCCCTCCACTTT.

The chain is built from TRBV10-1 and TRBJ2-5, with D perhaps matching TRBD2 (5 bases). This CDR3 comprises 14 residues. V lost 3 bases and J lost 5, with 13 bases in between. The V gene's germline CDR1 is WNHNN and CDR2 SYGVQD (reference sequence). The DNA for the CDR3 is TGCGCCAGCAGTGACTCGGGAATGGGGGAGACCCAGTACTTC. It yields the protein CASSDSGMGETQYF.

The chain uses TRBV20-1 and TRBJ1-2, with a weak D call TRBD1 (5 bases). The CDR3 has 14 residues. Germline V gives CDR1 DFQATT, CDR2 SNEGSKA (reference sequence). Trimming took off 3 bases at V and 3 bases at J, with 14 bases between the two ends. The CDR3 sequence is CSASVSGGDYGYTF. The DNA of the CDR3 is TGCAGTGCTAGTGTGTCGGGGGGAGACTATGGCTACACCTTC.

This sequence joins TRBV6-5 and TRBJ1-2; TRBD1 aligns across 8 bases. The CDR3 runs to 15 residues. From germline, CDR1 is MNHEY and CDR2 SVGAGI. With V trimmed by 0 bases and J by 7 bases, 7 bases remained unmatched. DNA for the CDR3: TGTGCCAGCAGTTACTCGCAGGGGGCGAGTGTTGGCTACACCTTC. The encoded protein is CASSYSQGASVGYTF.

V is TRBV20-1 and J is TRBJ2-1; D perhaps matches TRBD2 (6 bases). This CDR3 comprises 11 residues. Germline-derived CDR1 and CDR2 are DFQATT and SNEGSKA (reference sequence). Trimming took 1 base from V and 15 from J, leaving 13 bases between them. CDR3 sequence reads: CSARGGRELFF. The CDR3 DNA is TGCAGTGCTAGAGGAGGGCGGGAACTGTTCTTC.

For the CDR3, the DNA is TGTGCCAGCAGCGCCTGGACAGGGGGCAGAGATACGCAGTATTTT. Protein sequence: CASSAWTGGRDTQYF. The chain has TRBV9 and TRBJ2-3; 11 nucleotides agree with TRBD1. Germline CDR1 is SGDLS and CDR2 is YYNGEE. Trimming at V came to 3 bases and at J to 5 bases, leaving 5 bases not matched to a gene. CDR3 length equals 15 residues.

V usage is TRBV28 and J usage is TRBJ1-5, with 7 positions matching TRBD1. With V trimmed by 4 bases and J by 3 bases, 3 bases remained unmatched. CDR1 MDHEN and CDR2 SYDVKM come from the germline V gene. The CDR3 extends over 14 amino acids. This chain's CDR3 is CASSSGQNNQPQHF. CDR3 DNA: TGTGCCAGCAGTTCGGGACAGAACAATCAGCCCCAGCATTTT.

This clone was picked up a small number of times. The rearrangement links TRBV21-1 to TRBJ2-1; no DNA check was done on the table's D call, TRBD2. TRBV21-1 is reported as a pseudogene. This CDR3 has 16 amino acids. CDR3: CARTSKRWKFGNEQFF. The CDR3 DNA sequence: TGTGCCAGGACTAGCAAGAGGTGGAAATTTGGAAATGAGCAGTTCTTC.

The chain couples TRBV18 to TRBJ2-1, with D uncertain. The V and J ends lost 6 bases and 0 bases respectively, with 15 bases between them. The CDR3 length is 16 residues. CDR1 and CDR2 (germline): KGHSH, LQKENI. CDR3 DNA: TGTGCCAGCTCGCTCGGAGCGACCCACTCCTACAATGAGCAGTTCTTC. This codes for CASSLGATHSYNEQFF.

The chain joins TRBV6-5 to TRBJ2-7, with D tentatively TRBD2 (5 bases). Germline CDR1 reads MNHEY; CDR2 reads SVGAGI. Deletions cut 2 bases from V and 6 bases from J, with 17 bases between. There are 15 residues in the CDR3. The CDR3: CASSYQPGEKGEQYF. CDR3 bases: TGTGCCAGCAGTTACCAGCCTGGGGAGAAGGGCGAGCAGTACTTC.

The chain couples TRBV7-9 to TRBJ1-4, with D maybe TRBD1 (6 bases). With 4 bases removed from V and 10 bases from J, the gap between germline ends came to 13 bases. Germline loops: CDR1 SEHNR, CDR2 FQNEAQ (reference sequence). The CDR3 loop spans 13 amino acids. The CDR3 region has the DNA TGTGCCAGCAGCTCCGGACAGCCAGGAAAACTGTTTTTT. Translated: CASSSGQPGKLFF.